A single TCR beta chain is shown here with its context. These data belong to a study of blood T cell repertoires in COVID-19. Turning to the study itself: Italy, Spain and the United States were the sources of the convalescent and acute COVID-19 samples. The analysed material was cDNA or gDNA that came from T cells, B-cell-depleted T cells, or PBMCs.

The data were produced by immunoSEQ multiplex PCR, yet TCRdb's version contains in-frame clones alone and is incomplete. There are just under 80,000 clones in the sample; 88% occur only once, and roughly 45% lies in the top ten. The V gene's germline CDR1 is SGDLS and CDR2 YYNGEE. This CDR3 is 16 amino acids long. V gave up 0 bases and J gave up 0 bases, with 10 bases separating them. The TCR sequence derives from a human donor in a cohort sampled during active COVID-19. The chain uses TRBV9 and TRBJ2-1, with D perhaps TRBD2 (5 bases). Sequenced sample: peripheral blood. This CDR3 is CASSVEAGLSYNEQFF. CDR3 nucleotides: TGTGCCAGCAGCGTAGAGGCGGGCCTCTCCTACAATGAGCAGTTCTTC.